The next 26 T cell receptor beta chains were all read from a single sample in a study of blood T cell repertoires in COVID-19. Using immunoSEQ multiplex PCR, the repertoire was profiled, and TCRdb retains in-frame clones only, with some absent. The repertoire consists of under 250,000 clones, with 65% to 85% occurring once and the leading ten covering around 3%. The source material was peripheral blood. The receptor source for this set is a woman in her thirties who had recovered from COVID-19.

This clone was picked up a small number of times. The V call is TRBV6-4, the J call TRBJ2-2; D ambiguous. CDR1 is MRHNA, CDR2 SNTAGT, per germline. Trimming removed 4 bases at V and 0 bases at J, with 6 bases between. The CDR3 is 14 residues long. CDR3 nucleotide sequence: TGTGCCAGCAGTGCCGAGCCGAACACCGGGGAGCTGTTTTTT. It encodes CASSAEPNTGELFF.

The genes are TRBV6-5 and TRBJ1-1; D not certain. Per germline, CDR1 MNHEY and CDR2 SVGAGI. The CDR3 totals 13 residues. The V end lost 1 base, the J end lost 10 bases, and 13 bases lay between the germline ends. The CDR3: CASSYFSGGRAFF. CDR3 DNA sequence: TGTGCCAGCAGTTACTTCTCGGGCGGGCGAGCTTTCTTT.

The J gene is TRBJ1-1, the V gene TRBV6-5; no reliable D call. The germline CDR1 and CDR2 sequences are MNHEY and SVGAGI. V lost 8 bases, J lost 5 bases, and 9 bases lay in between. This CDR3 is 11 amino acids long. The CDR3 sequence: CASVRLTEAFF. The DNA of the CDR3 is TGTGCCAGCGTCAGGTTGACTGAAGCTTTCTTT.

V and J are TRBV28 and TRBJ2-3, with 14 bases lining up with TRBD2. Germline trimming cut 6 bases from V and 0 bases from J; bases unmatched to any gene: 8. This CDR3 comprises 18 residues. The V gene's germline CDR1 is MDHEN and CDR2 SYDVKM. This CDR3 reads CASSPWGTSGSSTDTQYF. The CDR3 bases are TGTGCCAGCAGCCCCTGGGGGACTAGCGGGAGTAGCACAGATACGCAGTATTTT.

The chain has TRBV10-2 and TRBJ2-4, with TRBD2 matching over 12 bases. CDR3 length: 18 residues. Germline V lookup: CDR1 WSHSY, CDR2 SAAADI. The V gene end was trimmed by 6 bases and the J gene end by 3 bases; junction bases not matched to a gene: 12. DNA for the CDR3: TGCGCCAGCAGGTCTGGCTTGCTACTAGCGGGAGGCAAAAACATTCAGTACTTC. It is translated as CASRSGLLLAGGKNIQYF.

This chain connects TRBV30 to TRBJ1-5; 7 bases map to TRBD1. Per the germline V gene, CDR1 is GTSNPN and CDR2 is SVGIG (reference sequence). The V and J ends lost 0 bases and 5 bases, in that order; junction bases with no gene match: 4. This CDR3 has 14 amino acids. CDR3 in amino acids: CAWSVQGGDQPQHF. For the CDR3, the DNA is TGTGCCTGGAGTGTACAAGGGGGCGATCAGCCCCAGCATTTT.

The chain recombines TRBV5-1 with TRBJ2-5; possible D gene TRBD1, 5 bases. CDR3 length: 14 amino acids. V lost 0 bases and J 1 base, leaving 7 bases between the germline ends. CDR1 is SGHRS, CDR2 YFSETQ, per germline. This CDR3 is CASSLGQTQETQYF. The CDR3 DNA reads TGCGCCAGCAGCTTGGGACAGACCCAAGAGACCCAGTACTTC.

V usage is TRBV6-6 and J usage is TRBJ2-3; D gene uncertain. The CDR3 is 14 amino acids. Germline V CDR1 and CDR2: MNHNY, SVGAGI (reference sequence). V lost 10 bases, J lost 4 bases, and 18 bases lay in between. CDR3 DNA sequence: TGTGCCACCACCCAAGGAGTAAGCGCAGATACGCAGTATTTT. Amino acids: CATTQGVSADTQYF.

This clone was observed at least ten times. The gene calls are TRBV7-8 and TRBJ1-3; 7 positions match TRBD1. Trimming at V came to 2 bases and at J to 0 bases, leaving 7 bases not matched to a gene. The CDR3 is made up of 17 amino acids. Germline V lookup: CDR1 SGHVS, CDR2 FQNEAQ. The CDR3 nucleotides are TGTGCCAGCAGCTTAAGGGGACAGTCCCTCTCTGGAAACACCATATATTTT. This gives the protein CASSLRGQSLSGNTIYF. Full variable domain (outside the CDR3, taken from reference TRBV7-8 and TRBJ1-3): GAGVSQSPRYKVAKRGQDVALRCDPISGHVSLFWYQQALGQGPEFLTYFQNEAQLDKSGLPSDRFFAERPEGSVSTLKIQRTQQEDSAVYLCASSLRGQSLSGNTIYFGEGSWLTVV.

This chain links TRBV28 with TRBJ2-5; D may be TRBD1 (6 bases). The CDR3 sequence is 15 residues long. V was shortened by 3 bases and J by 3 bases, with 14 bases between the two germline ends. Germline V gene data show CDR1 as MDHEN and CDR2 as SYDVKM. CDR3 in DNA: TGTGCCAGCAGTTTGTCAACAGGGAAAAAAGAGACCCAGTACTTC. Its protein product is CASSLSTGKKETQYF.

The chain couples TRBV6-5 to TRBJ1-3; TRBD1 agrees at 8 bases. Looked up from germline, CDR1 is MNHEY and CDR2 is SVGAGI. The CDR3 runs to 15 residues. With V trimmed by 6 bases and J by 0 bases, 4 bases remained unmatched. CDR3 bases: TGTGCCAGCAGAGACAGGGGCGCCTCTGGAAACACCATATATTTT. Translating it yields CASRDRGASGNTIYF.

There are a few counts of this clone. The chain is built from TRBV19 and TRBJ2-3; the match to TRBD1 covers 9 bases. The CDR3 contains 14 residues. Germline loops: CDR1 LNHDA, CDR2 SQIVND (reference sequence). With V trimmed by 7 bases and J by 4 bases, 6 bases remained unmatched. The CDR3 here is CASTEGQGSDTQYF. For the CDR3, the DNA is TGTGCCAGTACCGAGGGACAGGGCTCAGATACGCAGTATTTT.

The sample holds a few counts of this clone. This chain joins TRBV10-3 and TRBJ1-5; no clear D gene. The CDR3 totals 16 residues. CDR1 and CDR2 from the germline V gene are ENHRY and SYGVKD. Trimming left V 3 bases short and J 2 bases short, with 14 bases between. The CDR3 bases are TGTGCCATCAGTGACATCCCCGGCCTAGGCAATCAGCCCCAGCATTTT. Translated: CAISDIPGLGNQPQHF.

The gene calls are TRBV18 and TRBJ2-2; 8 positions agree with TRBD2. The ends lost 6 bases at V and 2 bases at J; junction bases unmatched: 5. Germline V gives CDR1 KGHSH, CDR2 LQKENI. The CDR3 extends over 15 amino acids. The CDR3 nucleotides read TGTGCCAGCTCGCGGACTAGCTCTAACACCGGGGAGCTGTTTTTT. Amino acid sequence: CASSRTSSNTGELFF.

J is TRBJ1-3 and V is TRBV5-1, with 9 bases fitting TRBD1. Germline assignment: CDR1 SGHRS and CDR2 YFSETQ. The trim removed 2 bases at V and 4 bases at J, leaving 7 bases unmatched. This CDR3 has 16 amino acids. CDR3 coding DNA: TGCGCCAGCAGCTTCGATACAGGGGGCTTCGGAAACACCATATATTTT. Protein product: CASSFDTGGFGNTIYF. The full variable domain, in which reference TRBV5-1 and TRBJ1-3 provide the parts outside the CDR3, is KAGVTQTPRYLIKTRGQQVTLSCSPISGHRSVSWYQQTPGQGLQFLFEYFSETQRNKGNFPGRFSGRQFSNSRSEMNVSTLELGDSALYLCASSFDTGGFGNTIYFGEGSWLTVV.

V and J are TRBV6-4 and TRBJ1-2, with a weak D call TRBD1 (6 bases). From germline, CDR1 is MRHNA and CDR2 SNTAGT. CDR3 size: 14 residues. V lost 7 bases to trimming and J lost 2 bases, with 14 bases between them. The CDR3, as DNA: TGTGCCAGCAAACCGGACAGTAAGAACTATGGCTACACCTTC. As protein: CASKPDSKNYGYTF.

The chain couples TRBV19 to TRBJ2-6; TRBD2 might be the D (7 bases). This CDR3 is built from 15 residues. Trimming took 8 bases from V and 2 from J, leaving 13 bases between them. Germline lookup yields CDR1 LNHDA and CDR2 SQIVND (reference sequence). CDR3 coding DNA: TGTGCCAGTTGGCCGGGGGGCGCTGGGGCCAACGTCCTGACTTTC. This translates into CASWPGGAGANVLTF.

The gene calls are TRBV7-6 and TRBJ2-1; 10 nucleotides align to TRBD2. CDR1 is SGHVS, CDR2 FNYEAQ, per germline. This CDR3 contains 18 residues. V lost 0 bases and J lost 7; bases outside the gene matches: 12. CDR3 in DNA: TGTGCCAGCAGCTTAGCGGTCCGGCTAGCGGGAGAAGGGAATGAGCAGTTCTTC. It is translated as CASSLAVRLAGEGNEQFF.

The chain combines TRBV28 with TRBJ2-4, with D unclear. CDR3 length: 14 residues. Trimming took 6 bases from V and 0 from J, leaving 9 bases between them. Looked up from germline, CDR1 is MDHEN and CDR2 is SYDVKM. The CDR3 DNA is TGTGCCAGCAGGCGAGATCTAGCCAAAAACATTCAGTACTTC. Its protein product is CASRRDLAKNIQYF.

This clone has a handful of counts. Other DNA sequences in the sample encode the same CDR3. The J gene is TRBJ1-4, the V gene TRBV5-4; 11 bases are a match to TRBD1. From germline, CDR1 is SGHNT and CDR2 YYREEE (reference sequence). This CDR3 has 14 residues. Losses at the gene ends were 3 bases for V and 7 bases for J; bases not matched to a gene: 2. CDR3 residues: CASSWDRGGEKLFF. The CDR3 DNA sequence: TGTGCCAGCAGCTGGGACAGGGGGGGTGAAAAACTGTTTTTT.

The J gene is TRBJ2-1, the V gene TRBV11-3, with TRBD2 matching over 7 bases. Germline V lookup: CDR1 SGHNT, CDR2 YENEEA. The CDR3 loop spans 14 amino acids. Losses at the gene ends were 4 bases for V and 10 bases for J; bases not matched to a gene: 10. In DNA, the CDR3 is TGTGCCAGCAGCTCAGCAGCGGGGTGGGGGGAGCAGTTCTTC. Encoded protein: CASSSAAGWGEQFF.

V usage is TRBV5-1 and J usage is TRBJ1-2; D is ambiguous. The ends were cut back, 1 base at V and 4 bases at J, with 8 bases in the middle. The CDR3 runs 13 residues. Germline lookup yields CDR1 SGHRS and CDR2 YFSETQ. This chain's CDR3 is CASSLNGFYGYTF. CDR3 DNA: TGCGCCAGCAGCTTGAACGGGTTCTATGGCTACACCTTC.

The gene calls are TRBV6-5 and TRBJ2-7; weak D call: TRBD2 (5 bases). This CDR3 region has 13 residues. Germline CDR1 MNHEY, CDR2 SVGAGI. V was clipped by 6 bases and J by 4 bases, with 13 bases between them. The CDR3 DNA sequence: TGTGCCAGCAGAGGACTGAATAAGTACGAGCAGTACTTC. Translated, it gives CASRGLNKYEQYF.

This clone was seen once. The CDR3, as DNA: TGTGCCAGCAGCCAAGACCCCGGGACTGCTAAGACCCAGTACTTC. Its translation: CASSQDPGTAKTQYF. J is TRBJ2-5 and V is TRBV7-2, with D tentatively TRBD2 (6 bases). V was pared by 5 bases and J by 6 bases, with 19 bases between. CDR1 and CDR2 (germline): SGHTA, FQGNSA. This CDR3 is built from 15 residues.

The chain is built from TRBV7-2 and TRBJ1-6; D unclear. The CDR3 consists of 17 residues. Germline CDR1 is SGHTA and CDR2 is FQGNSA. Trimming took off 5 bases at V and 10 bases at J, with 24 bases between the two ends. The DNA of the CDR3 is TGTGCCAGCAGCCTCCCCCCTCGAAACTTTAGAGGGTCACCCCTCCACTTT. Its protein is CASSLPPRNFRGSPLHF.

The V and J genes are TRBV11-2 and TRBJ2-1, with TRBD1 matching 7 bases. The trim removed 9 bases at V and 8 bases at J, leaving 16 bases unmatched. CDR3 length: 15 residues. CDR1 is SGHAT and CDR2 is FQNNGV in the germline V gene. This chain's CDR3 is CASRSRGSGLDEQFF. The DNA of the CDR3 is TGTGCCAGTCGAAGCAGGGGGAGCGGTCTGGATGAGCAGTTCTTC.